What follows is one T cell receptor (beta chain) and its context. The antigen is undetermined. This CDR3 is built from 14 residues. This sample was included in a study of cytomegalovirus exposure and HLA in healthy donors. General study findings and limits: In a later analysis, several top co-occurrence clusters appeared linked to parvovirus B19, influenza, CMV and Epstein-Barr virus.

The PCR had 60 Vbeta and 13 Jbeta primers. Repertoires were generated with immunoSEQ multiplex PCR, while TCRdb's copy carries only in-frame clones and drops some. This sample has about 160,000 clones, with around four fifths found just once. Material for sequencing was PBMCs. The genes are TRBV12-1 and TRBJ2-7; the listed D gene, TRBD2, was not tested against the DNA. TRBV12-1 counts as a pseudogene. This TCR was recovered from a woman between 18 and 29 years old in good health and CMV-seronegative. CDR3 DNA sequence: TGTGCCAGCAGCTTTCCGGGACTAGCGTCGTGGCAGTACTTC. It specifies CASSFPGLASWQYF.